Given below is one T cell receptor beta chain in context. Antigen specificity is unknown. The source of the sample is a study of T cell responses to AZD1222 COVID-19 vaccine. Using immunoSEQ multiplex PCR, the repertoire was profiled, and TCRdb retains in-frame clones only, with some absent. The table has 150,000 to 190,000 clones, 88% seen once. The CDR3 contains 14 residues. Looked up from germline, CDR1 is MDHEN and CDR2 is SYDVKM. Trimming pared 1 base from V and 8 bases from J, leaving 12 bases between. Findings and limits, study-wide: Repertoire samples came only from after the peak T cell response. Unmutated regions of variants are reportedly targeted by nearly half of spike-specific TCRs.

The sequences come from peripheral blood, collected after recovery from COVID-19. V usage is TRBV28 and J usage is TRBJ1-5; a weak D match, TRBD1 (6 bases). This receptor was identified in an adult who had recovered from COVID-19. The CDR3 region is CASSLYSGGKPQHF. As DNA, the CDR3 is TGTGCCAGCAGTTTATATTCGGGGGGCAAGCCCCAGCATTTT.